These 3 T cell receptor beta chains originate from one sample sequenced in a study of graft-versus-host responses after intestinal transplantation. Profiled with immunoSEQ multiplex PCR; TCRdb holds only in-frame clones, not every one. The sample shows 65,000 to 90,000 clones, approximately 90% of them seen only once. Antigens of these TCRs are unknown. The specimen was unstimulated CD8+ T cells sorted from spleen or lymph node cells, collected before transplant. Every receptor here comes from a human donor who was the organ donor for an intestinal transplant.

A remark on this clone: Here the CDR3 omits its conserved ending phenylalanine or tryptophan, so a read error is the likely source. Here the CDR3 reads CASSAIGDFYEQYL. CDR3 in DNA: TGTGCCAGCAGCGCCATAGGGGACTTCTACGAGCAGTACCTC. This chain joins TRBV9 and TRBJ2-7; D might be TRBD2 (6 bases). Germline V gives CDR1 SGDLS, CDR2 YYNGEE. The CDR3 covers 14 residues. Trimming removed 3 bases at V and 3 bases at J, with 13 bases between.

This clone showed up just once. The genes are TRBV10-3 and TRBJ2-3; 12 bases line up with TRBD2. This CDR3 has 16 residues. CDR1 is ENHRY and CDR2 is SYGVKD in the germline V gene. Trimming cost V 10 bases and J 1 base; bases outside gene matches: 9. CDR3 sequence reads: CATGPTSGSRTDTQYF. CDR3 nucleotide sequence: TGTGCCACCGGACCGACTAGCGGGAGCCGCACAGATACGCAGTATTTT.

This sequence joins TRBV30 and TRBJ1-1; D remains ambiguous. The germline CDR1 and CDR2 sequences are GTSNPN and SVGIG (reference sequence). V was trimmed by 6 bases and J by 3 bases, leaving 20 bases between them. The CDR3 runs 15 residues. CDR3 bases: TGTGCCTGTATCCCGACGCGAATAAGGGACACTGAAGCTTTCTTT. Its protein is CACIPTRIRDTEAFF. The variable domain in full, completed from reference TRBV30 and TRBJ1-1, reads SQTIHQWPATLVQPVGSPLSLECTVEGTSNPNLYWYRQAAGRGLQLLFYSVGIGQISSEVPQNLSASRPQDRQFILSSKKLLLSDSGFYLCACIPTRIRDTEAFFGQGTRLTVV.